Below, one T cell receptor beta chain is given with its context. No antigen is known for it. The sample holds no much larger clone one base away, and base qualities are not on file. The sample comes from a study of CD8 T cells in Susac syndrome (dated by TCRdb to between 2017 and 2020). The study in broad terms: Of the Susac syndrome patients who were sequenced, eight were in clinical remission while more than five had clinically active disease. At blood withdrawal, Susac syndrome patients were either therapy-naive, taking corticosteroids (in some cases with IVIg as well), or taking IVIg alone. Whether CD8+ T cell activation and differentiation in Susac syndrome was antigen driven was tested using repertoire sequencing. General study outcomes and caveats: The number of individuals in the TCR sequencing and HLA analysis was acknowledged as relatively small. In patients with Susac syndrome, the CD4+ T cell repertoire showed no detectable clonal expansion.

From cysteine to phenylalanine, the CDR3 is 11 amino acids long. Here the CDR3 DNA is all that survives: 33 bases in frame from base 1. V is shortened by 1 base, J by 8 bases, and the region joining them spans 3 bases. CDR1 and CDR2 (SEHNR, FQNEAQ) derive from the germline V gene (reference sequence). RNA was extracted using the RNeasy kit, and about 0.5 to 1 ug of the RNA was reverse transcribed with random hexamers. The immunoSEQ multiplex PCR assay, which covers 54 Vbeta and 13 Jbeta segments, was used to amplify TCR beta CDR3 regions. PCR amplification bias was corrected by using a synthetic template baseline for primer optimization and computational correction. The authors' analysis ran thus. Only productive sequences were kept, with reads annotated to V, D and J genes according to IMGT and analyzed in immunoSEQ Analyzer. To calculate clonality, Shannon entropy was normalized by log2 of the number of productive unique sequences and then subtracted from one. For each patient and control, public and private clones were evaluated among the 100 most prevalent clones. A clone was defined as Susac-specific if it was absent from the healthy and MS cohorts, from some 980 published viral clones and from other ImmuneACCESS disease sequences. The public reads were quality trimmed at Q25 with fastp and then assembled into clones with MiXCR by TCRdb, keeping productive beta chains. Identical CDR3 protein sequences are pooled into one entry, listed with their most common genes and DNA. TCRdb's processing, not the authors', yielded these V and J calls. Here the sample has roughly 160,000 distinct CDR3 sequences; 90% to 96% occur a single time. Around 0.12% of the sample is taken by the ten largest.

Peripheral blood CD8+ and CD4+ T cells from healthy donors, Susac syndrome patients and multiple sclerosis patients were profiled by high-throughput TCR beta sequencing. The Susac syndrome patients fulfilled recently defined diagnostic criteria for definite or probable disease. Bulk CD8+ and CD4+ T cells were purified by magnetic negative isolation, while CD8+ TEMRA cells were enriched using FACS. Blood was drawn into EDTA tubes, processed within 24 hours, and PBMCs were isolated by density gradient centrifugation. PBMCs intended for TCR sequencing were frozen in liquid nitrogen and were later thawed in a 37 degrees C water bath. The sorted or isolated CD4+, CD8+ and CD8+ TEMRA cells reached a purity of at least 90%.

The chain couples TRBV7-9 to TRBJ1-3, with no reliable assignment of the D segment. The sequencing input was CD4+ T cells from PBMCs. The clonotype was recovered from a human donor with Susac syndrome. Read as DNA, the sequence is TGTGCCAGCAGCTTAGTATACACCATATATTTT. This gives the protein CASSLVYTIYF.